This section outlines one TCR beta chain sequence together with its context. Its target is not known. The sample is drawn from a study of CD4+ T cells in melanoma. This CDR3 region has 16 residues. The ends were cut back, 1 base at V and 0 bases at J, with 9 bases in the middle. CDR1 is SGHTA and CDR2 is FQGTGA in the germline V gene. The assay was immunoSEQ multiplex PCR, and TCRdb's table has in-frame clones only and misses some. In the table there are around 15,000 clones, about 64% of which are singletons. General study results and limits: CD8+ T cell, macrophage and B cell function reportedly correlated with neoantigen-specific CD4+ T cells. Neoantigen-specific CD4+ T cells in melanoma reportedly had diverse differentiation states.

V usage is TRBV7-3 and J usage is TRBJ2-2; D not resolved. This clonotype originated in a human donor with melanoma. Sequencing was done on a sample of cells from a culture (not recorded whether cultured in vitro). For the CDR3, the DNA is TGTGCCAGCAGCTTAATGGGCGGTTCGAACACCGGGGAGCTGTTTTTT. This gives the protein CASSLMGGSNTGELFF.